This is a list of T cell receptor beta chains from one sample in a study of CD8 T cells in Susac syndrome. Each CDR3 protein is one row after TCRdb ran MiXCR on the immunoSEQ multiplex PCR reads. The table includes about 200,000 distinct CDR3 sequences, 90% to 95% detected once. Sequencing was carried out using CD4+ T cells from PBMCs. The receptors derive from a human donor in good health. Each CDR3 is given with its conserved first and last residue. Fields, in order: D gene, J gene, V gene, clone size, CDR3 DNA, CDR3 protein. The D gene is left open where the match is weak. Some rows have no size entry. The others give once, few or many, or a class for an expanded clone.

>TRBD1|TRBJ1-1|TRBV29-1|once
TGCAGCGTTGAAGACAGGGGGATCGCGCGAGGACCTGAAGCTTTCTTT
CSVEDRGIARGPEAFF
>.|TRBJ1-2|TRBV3-1|.
TGTGCCAGCAGCCAAGGTGCGGGGGGCGCCTACCCTTATGGCTACACCTTC
CASSQGAGGAYPYGYTF
>.|TRBJ2-1|TRBV12-3/TRBV12-4|.
TGTGCCAGCAGTTCCCCGGAACTAGTAATTCCCTACAATGAGCAGTTCTTC
CASSSPELVIPYNEQFF
>.|TRBJ2-2|TRBV29-1|.
TGCAGCGTTTCCGGGGCATACACCGGGGAGCTGTTTTTT
CSVSGAYTGELFF
>.|TRBJ2-5|TRBV24-1|.
TGTGCCACCAGTGATGGGCGGGTAGGGGCCCATGGGACCCAGTACTTC
CATSDGRVGAHGTQYF
>.|TRBJ1-2|TRBV20-1|.
TGCAGTGCAGAGGGTGTCTATGGCTACACCTTC
CSAEGVYGYTF
>.|TRBJ2-7|TRBV6-2/TRBV6-3|.
TGTGCCAGCAGTTACGATACCGGGAGAGTCTACGAGCAGTACTTC
CASSYDTGRVYEQYF
>.|TRBJ1-5|TRBV27|.
TGTGCCAGCAGTTTTAGAGGGGTTAGCAATCAGCCCCAGCATTTT
CASSFRGVSNQPQHF
>.|TRBJ2-4|TRBV5-1|.
TGCGCCAGCGGAGAAGGGACTGGGGACATTCAGTACTTC
CASGEGTGDIQYF
>.|TRBJ2-1|TRBV25-1|.
TGTGCCAGCAGTGAATGGGAGTACAATGAGCAGTTCTTC
CASSEWEYNEQFF
>.|TRBJ1-1|TRBV3-1|.
TGTGCCAGCAGCCACCCCCAAGCTGAAGCTTTCTTT
CASSHPQAEAFF
>.|TRBJ2-6|TRBV4-1|.
TGCGCCAGCAGCCAAGGGACGGGGGCCCCCTCTGGGGCCAACGTCCTGACTTTC
CASSQGTGAPSGANVLTF
>.|TRBJ1-6|TRBV27|.
TGTGCCAGCAGTGCCCGTGACAGAAATTCACCCCTCCACTTT
CASSARDRNSPLHF
>TRBD1|TRBJ1-2|TRBV29-1|.
TGCAGCGTCGATCGAATGGGACAGAACTATGGCTACACCTTC
CSVDRMGQNYGYTF
>.|TRBJ2-5|TRBV20-1|.
TGCAGTGCGTATACAGGGGAGACCCAGTACTTC
CSAYTGETQYF
>TRBD1|TRBJ2-1|TRBV19|once
TGTGCCAGTAGGATCGAGGGGGCAGGTGGGGACGCGTTCTTC
CASRIEGAGGDAFF
>.|TRBJ2-2|TRBV29-1|.
TGCAGCGTTGTCATCACCGGGGAGCTGTTTTTT
CSVVITGELFF
>.|TRBJ2-2|TRBV7-2|.
TGTGCCAGCAGCCAACCGCCGGTGGGGAACACCGGGGAGCTGTTTTTT
CASSQPPVGNTGELFF
>.|TRBJ1-1|TRBV20-1|.
TGCAGTGCTAGAGTCGGGGAAGCTTTCTTT
CSARVGEAFF
>.|TRBJ2-5|TRBV12-3/TRBV12-4|once
TGTGCCAGCAGCCCCGGGTGGGGGGAAGAGACCCAGTACTTC
CASSPGWGEETQYF
>.|TRBJ1-2|TRBV18|.
TGTGCCAGCTCTCTTATGGCGGCAGGGGTGGCCTATGGCTACACCTTC
CASSLMAAGVAYGYTF
>TRBD1|TRBJ2-5|TRBV3-1|.
TGTGCCAGCAGTCAGGACAGGGCGCAAGAGACCCAGTACTTC
CASSQDRAQETQYF
>.|TRBJ2-7|TRBV9|.
TGTGCCAGCAGCGTAGGAGGAGACGTGGGCGAGCAGTACTTC
CASSVGGDVGEQYF
>.|TRBJ2-7|TRBV18|.
TGTGCCAGCTCACCCCAACCTTACGAGCAGTACTTC
CASSPQPYEQYF
>TRBD1|TRBJ2-5|TRBV5-4|.
TGTGCCAGCAGCCGCACGGGACAGGGCCGTGAGACCCAGTACTTC
CASSRTGQGRETQYF
>TRBD2|TRBJ2-1|TRBV3-1|.
TGTGCCAGCAGCCAAGGAGGCGGGAGGATCGGCAATGAGCAGTTCTTC
CASSQGGGRIGNEQFF
>.|TRBJ2-6|TRBV5-4|.
TGTGCCAGCAGCCGGCCCTCTGGGGCCAACGTCCTGACTTTC
CASSRPSGANVLTF
>.|TRBJ2-3|TRBV19|.
TGTGCCATCACGAACGCAGATACGCAGTATTTT
CAITNADTQYF
>.|TRBJ2-1|TRBV27|.
TGTGCCAGCGGGAGGAGACAGGGCCCCTACAATGAGCAGTTCTTC
CASGRRQGPYNEQFF
>.|TRBJ2-1|TRBV9|.
TGTGCCAGCAGCGTAGTGGGGACTGACACCTACAATGAGCAGTTCTTC
CASSVVGTDTYNEQFF
>.|TRBJ1-6|TRBV20-1|.
TGCAGTGCTAAATGGGGGCAAGCACCCCTCCACTTT
CSAKWGQAPLHF
>TRBD2|TRBJ2-5|TRBV7-2|.
TGTGCCAGCAGCTGGAGAGCGGGGGGTGGCCAAGAGACCCAGTACTTC
CASSWRAGGGQETQYF
>TRBD1|TRBJ2-5|TRBV5-1|.
TGCGCCAGCAGCATGTCGGGACAGGGCGGCGGGGAGACCCAGTACTTC
CASSMSGQGGGETQYF
>TRBD2|TRBJ2-1|TRBV25-1|.
TGTGCCAGCAGGACTAGCGGAAGCTCCTACAATGAGCAGTTCTTC
CASRTSGSSYNEQFF
>TRBD2|TRBJ2-5|TRBV20-1|few
TGCAGTGCTGGGACTAGCGGGAGTGAGACCCAGTACTTC
CSAGTSGSETQYF
>.|TRBJ1-2|TRBV12-3/TRBV12-4|once
TGTGCCAGCAGTTTAATGGCCGTCGGGGGCTACACCTTC
CASSLMAVGGYTF
>.|TRBJ1-1|TRBV9|once
TGTGCCAGCAGCGTAGAGGTTTCTCTGGACACTGAAGCTTTCTTT
CASSVEVSLDTEAFF
>.|TRBJ2-1|TRBV20-1|.
TGCAGTGCTAGATCTTACGCAAGCTATGAGCAGTTCTTC
CSARSYASYEQFF
>TRBD1|TRBJ2-3|TRBV9|.
TGTGCCAGCAGCGCCGGCCCGGGGACAGGGTCGGGCACAGATACGCAGTATTTT
CASSAGPGTGSGTDTQYF
>TRBD2|TRBJ2-5|TRBV14|.
TGTGCCAGCAGCCAAGCAGCGGGAGTAGGAGTGACCCAGTACTTC
CASSQAAGVGVTQYF
>TRBD2|TRBJ2-3|TRBV20-1|.
TGCAGTGCGGGGGGAGGGCGTGGAGATACGCAGTATTTT
CSAGGGRGDTQYF
>.|TRBJ1-1|TRBV30|.
TGTGCCTGGAGTAAGAGGGAGAGGACTGAAGCTTTCTTT
CAWSKRERTEAFF
>.|TRBJ2-2|TRBV29-1|once
TGCAGCGTTGCTAGGCAGGGAGTCAACACCGGGGAGCTGTTTTTT
CSVARQGVNTGELFF
>TRBD1|TRBJ2-6|TRBV4-1|.
TGCGCCAGCAGCCACCATCCCGGACAGGGAAAATCCCCTGGGGCCAACGTCCTGACTTTC
CASSHHPGQGKSPGANVLTF
>.|TRBJ2-1|TRBV2|.
TGTGCCAGCAGGCAAACAGGGTATGATGAGCAGTTCTTC
CASRQTGYDEQFF
>TRBD2|TRBJ2-1|TRBV7-7|few
TGTGCTAGCAGCTTTAGCGGGAGCTCCTACAATGAGCAGTTCTTC
CASSFSGSSYNEQFF
>.|TRBJ2-1|TRBV29-1|.
TGCAGCCCACAGGTCTACAATGAGCAGTTCTTC
CSPQVYNEQFF
>.|TRBJ1-2|TRBV7-9|.
TGTGCCAGCAGCTTAGACGGGTCCGGCGGCTACACCTTC
CASSLDGSGGYTF
>.|TRBJ2-1|TRBV23-1|.
TGCGCCAGGGGACAGCCGGGGGATGGCGGGGGGCGCACCTACAATGAGCAGTTCTTC
CARGQPGDGGGRTYNEQFF
>TRBD2|TRBJ2-1|TRBV12-3/TRBV12-4|.
TGTGCCAGCAGTTTCCTAGCGGGAGTCAATGAGCAGTTCTTC
CASSFLAGVNEQFF
>TRBD1|TRBJ1-6|TRBV20-1|.
TGCAGTGCTCGACAGGGGGGTAATTCACCCCTCCACTTT
CSARQGGNSPLHF
>TRBD1|TRBJ1-4|TRBV3-1|.
TGTGCCAGCAGCCAAGGAACAGGGGGAACTAATGAAAAACTGTTTTTT
CASSQGTGGTNEKLFF